One sample yielded the 29 T cell receptor beta chains listed below, sequenced in a study of cytomegalovirus exposure and HLA in healthy donors (dated by TCRdb to 2016 to 2017). Preparation of the library involved the immunoSEQ multiplex PCR assay. For the multiplex PCR, a mixture combining 60 forward primers for TCR Vbeta segments and 13 reverse primers for TCR Jbeta segments was used. In TCRdb, the immuneACCESS table is reduced to in-frame sequences with V and J assigned. These tables do not hold every clone; where another copy was compared, an unresolved V gene accounts for under half, and the others remain unexplained. This sample holds 100,000 to 150,000 clones; over 60% were observed only once. The biggest ten clones account for around 3.6% of the sample. Sample: PBMCs. These receptors all stem from a man aged 25-40 years in good health and CMV-seronegative.

This clone was picked up one time. The chain uses TRBV27 and TRBJ2-6; 9 nucleotides line up with TRBD1. The V gene end was trimmed by 0 bases and the J gene end by 2 bases; junction bases not matched to a gene: 5. Germline values: CDR1 MNHEY, CDR2 SMNVEV (reference sequence). This CDR3 has 18 amino acids. CDR3: CASSLSTGGLAGANVLTF. The CDR3 bases are TGTGCCAGCAGTTTATCGACAGGGGGTTTAGCTGGGGCCAACGTCCTGACTTTC.

The chain couples TRBV29-1 to TRBJ1-1, with D hard to call. There are 10 residues in the CDR3. Germline lookup yields CDR1 SQVTM and CDR2 ANQGSEA. The germline V and J ends were trimmed by 7 bases and 2 bases, with 5 bases remaining between them. The CDR3 DNA follows: TGCAGCGCAACTAACACTGAAGCTTTCTTT. Translating gives CSATNTEAFF.

The CDR3 bases are TGTGCCAGCTCACCCTCACAGGGGCCCTACGAGCAGTACTTC. Its protein is CASSPSQGPYEQYF. This chain links TRBV18 with TRBJ2-7; the match to TRBD1 covers 7 bases. The CDR3 is 14 amino acids. V shed 3 bases, J shed 2 bases, and the junction held 4 bases outside the gene matches. Germline values: CDR1 KGHSH, CDR2 LQKENI.

The V gene is TRBV28, the J gene TRBJ1-1; possibly TRBD1 for D (6 bases). Germline CDR1 and CDR2: MDHEN and SYDVKM. The CDR3 totals 16 residues. Trimming stripped 5 bases from V and 3 bases from J, with 19 bases between. CDR3 amino acids: CASSPLGGVPDTEAFF. Here the CDR3 DNA reads TGTGCCAGCAGTCCCCTTGGGGGCGTCCCGGACACTGAAGCTTTCTTT.

The chain is built from TRBV5-1 and TRBJ2-7, with 8 bases identical to TRBD1. Germline lookup yields CDR1 SGHRS and CDR2 YFSETQ. CDR3 length: 15 amino acids. J lost 0 bases, V lost 3 bases, and 5 bases had no gene match. The DNA for the CDR3 is TGCGCCAGCAGCTCAGGACAGGGTTCCTCCTACGAGCAGTACTTC. This encodes CASSSGQGSSYEQYF.

This clone was detected once. The CDR3 sequence: CASITMWAGSNYGYTF. CDR3 nucleotide sequence: TGTGCCAGCATAACTATGTGGGCGGGGTCTAACTATGGCTACACCTTC. The chain is built from TRBV7-2 and TRBJ1-2; unclear D gene. Per the germline V gene, CDR1 is SGHTA and CDR2 is FQGNSA. The CDR3 is made up of 16 amino acids. Trimming left V 7 bases short and J 0 bases short, with 18 bases between.

V and J are TRBV4-3 and TRBJ2-1; the D gene is possibly TRBD1 (5 bases). The CDR3 runs to 17 residues. CDR1 and CDR2 from the germline V gene are LGHNA and YSLEER. V shed 0 bases and J shed 3 bases, with 15 bases lying between them. CDR3 DNA sequence: TGCGCCAGCAGCCAAGATCTAAGGGGCTGGGGCTACAATGAGCAGTTCTTC. Translating gives CASSQDLRGWGYNEQFF.

This chain joins TRBV9 and TRBJ1-1, with 10 bases identical to TRBD1. The CDR3 has 14 amino acids. CDR1 is SGDLS and CDR2 is YYNGEE in the germline V gene. Unmatched junction bases numbered 5, after V lost 3 bases and J lost 6 bases. CDR3 sequence (DNA): TGTGCCAGCAGCGGATCCGGACAGGGGGCTGAAGCTTTCTTT. The encoded protein is CASSGSGQGAEAFF.

This clone has only one observation. The CDR3 DNA follows: TGTGCCAGCAGCGTAGCTAGAACTAACTACAATGAGCAGTTCTTC. Translating gives CASSVARTNYNEQFF. The chain joins TRBV9 to TRBJ2-1; D gene uncertain. Trimming cost V 0 bases and J 3 bases, with 10 bases left between them. Germline V gene lookup returns CDR1 SGDLS and CDR2 YYNGEE. The CDR3 runs to 15 residues.

This sequence joins TRBV15 and TRBJ2-1; 12 nucleotides align to TRBD2. This CDR3 contains 15 residues. V lost 4 bases to trimming and J lost 7 bases; unmatched junction nucleotides: 5. Looked up from germline, CDR1 is LNHNV and CDR2 is YYDKDF (reference sequence). CDR3 sequence (DNA): TGTGCCACCAGCACTACTAGCGGGGGGCTTAATGAGCAGTTCTTC. Its translation is CATSTTSGGLNEQFF.

CDR3 loop: CASRAGGTGNTIYF. CDR3 nucleotides: TGTGCCAGCAGGGCAGGGGGCACTGGAAACACCATATATTTT. The J gene is TRBJ1-3, the V gene TRBV9; 8 nucleotides match TRBD1. From germline, CDR1 is SGDLS and CDR2 YYNGEE. CDR3 length: 14 amino acids. Germline trimming cut 5 bases from V and 2 bases from J; bases unmatched to any gene: 3.

V is TRBV13 and J is TRBJ2-7, with a tentative D call TRBD1 (8 bases). V lost 3 bases and J 5 bases, leaving 20 bases between the germline ends. The CDR3 is 16 amino acids. Germline values: CDR1 PRHDT, CDR2 FYEKMQ (reference sequence). The chain's CDR3 is CASSFDIRQGRDEQYF. The CDR3 DNA follows: TGTGCCAGCAGCTTTGATATCCGACAGGGGAGGGACGAGCAGTACTTC.

The J gene is TRBJ1-2, the V gene TRBV5-1; no clear D gene. The germline V gene has CDR1 SGHRS and CDR2 YFSETQ. The ends were cut back, 0 bases at V and 4 bases at J, with 10 bases in the middle. CDR3 size: 14 residues. CDR3 coding DNA: TGCGCCAGCAGCTTGGCCGGTACTGGCTATGGCTACACCTTC. Its translation is CASSLAGTGYGYTF.

The V and J genes are TRBV4-2 and TRBJ2-7; 9 nucleotides agree with TRBD1. Germline loops: CDR1 LGHNA, CDR2 YNFKEQ. There are 16 residues in the CDR3. V lost 3 bases and J lost 1; bases outside the gene matches: 7. The CDR3 bases are TGTGCCAGCAGCCAGCCTCCGGGACAGGGATCCTACGAGCAGTACTTC. Amino acid sequence: CASSQPPGQGSYEQYF.

The rearrangement joins TRBV6-1 to TRBJ1-5; weak D call: TRBD1 (5 bases). Germline assignment: CDR1 MNHNS and CDR2 SASEGT. CDR3 length equals 15 residues. V shed 6 bases and J shed 0 bases, with 12 bases lying between them. In nucleotides, the CDR3 is TGTGCCAGCAGGATTGACAGATATAGCAATCAGCCCCAGCATTTT. This encodes CASRIDRYSNQPQHF.

The rearrangement links TRBV9 to TRBJ2-4; D may be TRBD1 (6 bases). V shed 0 bases and J shed 6 bases, with 13 bases lying between them. Per germline, CDR1 SGDLS and CDR2 YYNGEE. CDR3 size: 15 residues. The DNA of the CDR3 is TGTGCCAGCAGCGTAGAGCCGGGACAAATAAACATTCAGTACTTC. This translates into CASSVEPGQINIQYF.

This clone was seen only a few times. The V call is TRBV5-1, the J call TRBJ1-6; possible D gene TRBD1, 6 bases. The CDR3 loop spans 14 amino acids. CDR1 is SGHRS and CDR2 is YFSETQ in the germline V gene. Trimming stripped 2 bases from V and 5 bases from J, with 8 bases between. The CDR3 bases are TGCGCCAGCAGCTTCCGACAGGATAATTCACCCCTCCACTTT. The encoded protein is CASSFRQDNSPLHF.

The chain couples TRBV27 to TRBJ2-7, with D tentatively TRBD2 (5 bases). V dropped 2 bases and J dropped 4 bases, with 9 bases sitting between them. Germline values: CDR1 MNHEY, CDR2 SMNVEV (reference sequence). This CDR3 has 13 amino acids. The CDR3 DNA reads TGTGCCAGCAGTTTAAAACGGGAATACGAGCAGTACTTC. It yields the protein CASSLKREYEQYF.

There are a few counts of this clone. The rearrangement links TRBV14 to TRBJ1-2, with a tentative D call TRBD1 (6 bases). Trimming took off 0 bases at V and 2 bases at J, with 13 bases between the two ends. The CDR3 is 16 residues long. Germline CDR1 is SGHDN and CDR2 is FVKESK. The CDR3 DNA reads TGTGCCAGCAGCCAAGATTTCCCGGACAGCAACTATGGCTACACCTTC. This codes for CASSQDFPDSNYGYTF.

The chain couples TRBV6-5 to TRBJ1-3, with a weak D call TRBD1 (5 bases). This CDR3 contains 15 residues. The V gene's germline CDR1 is MNHEY and CDR2 SVGAGI. The V end was cut by 4 bases, the J end by 0 bases, with 10 bases between. CDR3 DNA sequence: TGTGCCAGCAGTTCTACAGGCGCCTCTGGAAACACCATATATTTT. This sequence encodes CASSSTGASGNTIYF.

On this clone itself: The germline gene is not matched at one end of the junction; a read error may be the cause. The rearrangement joins TRBV5-4 to TRBJ2-7; no clear D. The CDR3 length is 12 residues. Germline V gene sequence: CDR1 SGHNT, CDR2 YYREEE (reference sequence). The CDR3 nucleotides read TGTGCCAGCAGCTTGTCCCCAGGCGTTCCGGACTTC. It specifies CASSLSPGVPDF.

The chain links TRBV9 to TRBJ1-4, with 10 nucleotides matching TRBD1. Germline CDR1 SGDLS, CDR2 YYNGEE. J gave up 3 bases and V 3 bases, and 2 bases lay outside the gene matches. This CDR3 is built from 15 residues. CDR3 bases: TGTGCCAGCAGCGCCGGACAGGGGGCTAATGAAAAACTGTTTTTT. This codes for CASSAGQGANEKLFF.

The rearrangement uses TRBV19 and TRBJ2-7; weak D call: TRBD1 (5 bases). The V end was cut by 5 bases, the J end by 2 bases, with 10 bases between. Germline CDR1 and CDR2: LNHDA and SQIVND (reference sequence). The CDR3 covers 13 residues. The CDR3 sequence: CASSRQPTYEQYF. DNA of the CDR3: TGTGCCAGTAGTCGACAGCCGACCTACGAGCAGTACTTC.

The chain links TRBV7-2 to TRBJ2-7, with D possibly matching TRBD1 (6 bases). V was clipped by 5 bases and J by 4 bases, with 15 bases between them. This CDR3 region has 14 residues. Germline assignment: CDR1 SGHTA and CDR2 FQGNSA. The CDR3 is CASSPGLGQYEQYF. The CDR3 region has the DNA TGTGCCAGCAGCCCGGGATTAGGACAGTACGAGCAGTACTTC. Based on the CDR3 plus reference TRBV7-2 and TRBJ2-7, the full variable domain is GAGVSQSPSNKVTEKGKDVELRCDPISGHTALYWYRQSLGQGLEFLIYFQGNSAPDKSGLPSDRFSAERTGGSVSTLTIQRTQQEDSAVYLCASSPGLGQYEQYFGPGTRLTVT.

The chain is built from TRBV6-1 and TRBJ1-2; no firm D call. V lost 3 bases to trimming and J lost 4 bases, with 12 bases between them. This CDR3 comprises 14 residues. Germline-derived CDR1 and CDR2 are MNHNS and SASEGT. DNA for the CDR3: TGTGCCAGCAGTGACTGGCAGGCGAGCTATGGCTACACCTTC. Translated: CASSDWQASYGYTF.

V and J are TRBV5-5 and TRBJ2-5; TRBD1 agrees at 9 bases. The CDR3 has 15 residues. CDR1 is SGHKS, CDR2 YYEKEE, per germline (reference sequence). Losses at the gene ends were 3 bases for V and 2 bases for J; bases not matched to a gene: 5. The CDR3, as DNA: TGTGCCAGCAGCTCTCCGGGACAGGGTCAAGAGACCCAGTACTTC. The encoded protein is CASSSPGQGQETQYF.

This clone showed up just a few times. The chain links TRBV28 to TRBJ1-1; 11 bases are shared with TRBD1. The germline CDR1 and CDR2 sequences are MDHEN and SYDVKM. This CDR3 is 14 amino acids long. Losses at the gene ends were 4 bases for V and 5 bases for J; bases not matched to a gene: 3. The CDR3 reads CASSWTGGFTEAFF. In DNA form, the CDR3 reads TGTGCCAGCAGTTGGACAGGGGGCTTTACTGAAGCTTTCTTT.

The V and J genes are TRBV2 and TRBJ2-2, with 7 positions matching TRBD2. Germline CDR1 SNHLY, CDR2 FYNNEI. V was pared by 5 bases and J by 2 bases, with 8 bases of the junction left unmatched. The CDR3 is made up of 16 amino acids. The CDR3 coding sequence is TGTGCCAGCAGTTTCCCCCGGGGGGTTAACACCGGGGAGCTGTTTTTT. Translated, it gives CASSFPRGVNTGELFF.

CDR3 region: CASSIETGTGDIQPQHF. CDR3 sequence (DNA): TGTGCCAGTAGTATAGAAACCGGGACAGGGGACATTCAGCCCCAGCATTTT. This chain joins TRBV19 and TRBJ1-5; 10 bases match TRBD1. This CDR3 is built from 17 residues. V trimming: 0 bases; J trimming: 6 bases; junction bases outside the gene matches: 8. CDR1 is LNHDA and CDR2 is SQIVND in the germline V gene (reference sequence).